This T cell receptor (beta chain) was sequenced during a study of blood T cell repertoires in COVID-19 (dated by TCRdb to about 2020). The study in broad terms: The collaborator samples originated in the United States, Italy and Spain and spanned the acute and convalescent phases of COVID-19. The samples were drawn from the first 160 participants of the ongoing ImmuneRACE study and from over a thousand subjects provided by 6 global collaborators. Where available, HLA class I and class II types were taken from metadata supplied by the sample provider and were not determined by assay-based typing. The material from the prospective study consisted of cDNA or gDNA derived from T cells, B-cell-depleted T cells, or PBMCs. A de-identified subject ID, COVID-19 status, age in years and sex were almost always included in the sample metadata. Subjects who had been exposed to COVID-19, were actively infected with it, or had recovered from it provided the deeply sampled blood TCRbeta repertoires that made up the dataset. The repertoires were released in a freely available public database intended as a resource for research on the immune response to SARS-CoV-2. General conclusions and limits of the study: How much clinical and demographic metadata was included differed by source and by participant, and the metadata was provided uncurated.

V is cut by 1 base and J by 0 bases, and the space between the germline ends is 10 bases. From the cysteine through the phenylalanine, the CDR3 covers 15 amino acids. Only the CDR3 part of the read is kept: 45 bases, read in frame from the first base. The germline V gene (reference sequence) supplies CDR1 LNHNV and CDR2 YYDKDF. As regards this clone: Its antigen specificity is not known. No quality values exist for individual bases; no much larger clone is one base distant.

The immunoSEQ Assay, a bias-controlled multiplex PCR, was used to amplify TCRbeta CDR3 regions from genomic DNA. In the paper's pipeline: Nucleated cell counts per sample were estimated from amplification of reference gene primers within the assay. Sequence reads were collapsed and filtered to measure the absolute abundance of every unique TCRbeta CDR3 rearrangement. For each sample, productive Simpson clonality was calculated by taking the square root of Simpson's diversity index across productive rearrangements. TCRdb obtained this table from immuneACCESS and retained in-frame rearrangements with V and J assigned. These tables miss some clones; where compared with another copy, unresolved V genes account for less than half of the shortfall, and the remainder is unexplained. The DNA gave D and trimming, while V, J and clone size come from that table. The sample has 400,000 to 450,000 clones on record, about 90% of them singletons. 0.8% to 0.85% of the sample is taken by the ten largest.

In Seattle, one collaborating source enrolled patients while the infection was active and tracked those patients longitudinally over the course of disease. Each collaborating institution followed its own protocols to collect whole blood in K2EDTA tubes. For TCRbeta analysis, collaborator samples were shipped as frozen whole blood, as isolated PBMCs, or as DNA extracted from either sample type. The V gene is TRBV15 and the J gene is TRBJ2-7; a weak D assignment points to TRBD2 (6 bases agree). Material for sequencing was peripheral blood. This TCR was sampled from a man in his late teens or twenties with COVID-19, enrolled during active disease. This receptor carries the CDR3 CATSRGGLGSYEQYF. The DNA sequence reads TGTGCCACCAGCAGAGGGGGACTGGGCTCCTACGAGCAGTACTTC.